This T cell receptor (beta chain) emerged from a study of a mutant IDH1 vaccine in newly diagnosed glioma. Study background: Treated patients were about 60% male, roughly 40% female, mean age around 40 years. Pretreatment consisted of radiotherapy, temozolomide, or both, with most receiving both.

Method: immunoSEQ multiplex PCR; TCRdb's copy keeps in-frame clones and lacks some. The sample consists of roughly 60,000 clones, 80% to 90% of them appearing once. With regard to this clone: The antigen remains unidentified.

The CDR3 extends over 17 amino acids. Per germline, CDR1 MNHNS and CDR2 SASEGT. The V and J ends lost 3 bases and 2 bases respectively, with 17 bases between them. Regarding time point: week 23, last vaccination. Doses consisted of 300 ug of mutant IDH1 20-mer peptide each, paired with topical imiquimod. Each of the donors came in with new WHO grade 3 or 4 astrocytomas that were IDH1-mutant and ATRX-lost. The V gene is TRBV6-1, the J gene TRBJ1-5; D perhaps matches TRBD1 (5 bases). This TCR came from a man aged 25 to 45 with glioma. The sample in question was PBMCs, obtained from a glioma patient whose treatment included an IDH1 peptide vaccine. CDR3 nucleotide sequence: TGTGCCAGCAGTGATACTGAGGGGAAGTTTGGCAATCAGCCCCAGCATTTT. This codes for CASSDTEGKFGNQPQHF.